This T cell receptor (beta chain) was sequenced in a study of cytomegalovirus exposure and HLA in healthy donors. Findings of the study overall: Rarity held for most TCR sequences, but there were some public TCRs that occurred in many donors. Cytomegalovirus-associated status was assigned to around 160 TCR beta chains. The CMV antigen specificity of a few CMV-associated chains was confirmed through in vitro analysis.

This clone was detected only once. Its target is unknown. The donors were in the 120-subject validation cohort, distinct from the approximately 700-subject first cohort. Profiled with immunoSEQ multiplex PCR; TCRdb holds only in-frame clones, not every one. The data hold roughly 73,000 clones, with about 94% observed a single time. CDR1 is SNHLY and CDR2 is FYNNEI in the germline V gene. V gave up 2 bases and J gave up 4 bases; unmatched junction bases: 2. The CDR3 is 15 amino acids. The TCR sequence derives from a young man in good health and CMV-seropositive. Sequenced: PBMCs. This chain connects TRBV2 to TRBJ1-4, with 9 bases aligning to TRBD1. The DNA for the CDR3 is TGTGCCAGCAGTGAATGGACAGGGGTTAATGAAAAACTGTTTTTT. Residues: CASSEWTGVNEKLFF. The variable domain in full, with the rest retrieved from reference TRBV2 and TRBJ1-4, is EPEVTQTPSHQVTQMGQEVILRCVPISNHLYFYWYRQILGQKVEFLVSFYNNEISEKSEIFDDQFSVERPDGSNFTLKIRSTKLEDSAMYFCASSEWTGVNEKLFFGSGTQLSVL.